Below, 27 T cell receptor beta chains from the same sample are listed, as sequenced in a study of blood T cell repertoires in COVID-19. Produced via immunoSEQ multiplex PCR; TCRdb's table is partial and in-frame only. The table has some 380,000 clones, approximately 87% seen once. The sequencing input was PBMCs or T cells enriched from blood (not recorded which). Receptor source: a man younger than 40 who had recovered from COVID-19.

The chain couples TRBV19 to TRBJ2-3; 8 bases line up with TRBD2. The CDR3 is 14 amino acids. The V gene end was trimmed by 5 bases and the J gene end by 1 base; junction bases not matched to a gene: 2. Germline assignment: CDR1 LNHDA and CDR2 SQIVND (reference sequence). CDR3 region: CASSWRGGTDTQYF. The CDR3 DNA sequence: TGTGCCAGTAGTTGGCGGGGGGGCACAGATACGCAGTATTTT.

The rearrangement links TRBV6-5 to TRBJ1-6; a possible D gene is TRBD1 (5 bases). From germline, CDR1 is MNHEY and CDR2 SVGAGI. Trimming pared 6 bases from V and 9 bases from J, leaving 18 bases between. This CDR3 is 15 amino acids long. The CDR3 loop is CASSFIGQGASPLHF. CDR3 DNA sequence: TGTGCCAGCAGCTTCATTGGACAAGGCGCTTCACCCCTCCACTTT.

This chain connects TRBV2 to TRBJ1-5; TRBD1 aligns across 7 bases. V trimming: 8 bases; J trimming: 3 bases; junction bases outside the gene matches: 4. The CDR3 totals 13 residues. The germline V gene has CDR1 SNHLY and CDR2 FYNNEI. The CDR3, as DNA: TGTGCCAGCCTCGGGACAGACAATCAGCCCCAGCATTTT. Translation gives CASLGTDNQPQHF.

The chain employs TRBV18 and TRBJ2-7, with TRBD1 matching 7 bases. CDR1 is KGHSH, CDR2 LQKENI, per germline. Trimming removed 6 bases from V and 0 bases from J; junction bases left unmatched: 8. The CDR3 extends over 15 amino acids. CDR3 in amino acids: CASSHPQGLSYEQYF. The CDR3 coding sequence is TGTGCCAGCTCCCACCCACAGGGGCTCTCCTACGAGCAGTACTTC. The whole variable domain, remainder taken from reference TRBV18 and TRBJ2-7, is NAGVMQNPRHLVRRRGQEARLRCSPMKGHSHVYWYRQLPEEGLKFMVYLQKENIIDESGMPKERFSAEFPKEGPSILRIQQVVRGDSAAYFCASSHPQGLSYEQYFGPGTRLTVT.

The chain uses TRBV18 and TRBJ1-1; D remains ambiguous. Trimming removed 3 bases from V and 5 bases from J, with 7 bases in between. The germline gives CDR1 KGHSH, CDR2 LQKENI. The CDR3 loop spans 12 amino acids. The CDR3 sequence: CASSPQKTEAFF. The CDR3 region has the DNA TGTGCCAGCTCACCCCAAAAAACTGAAGCTTTCTTT.

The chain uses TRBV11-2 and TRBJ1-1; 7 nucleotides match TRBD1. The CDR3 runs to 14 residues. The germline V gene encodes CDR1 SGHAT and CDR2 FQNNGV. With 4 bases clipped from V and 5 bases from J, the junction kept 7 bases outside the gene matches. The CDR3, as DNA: TGTGCCAGCAGCTCCCGACAGGGAAGAACTGAAGCTTTCTTT. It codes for CASSSRQGRTEAFF. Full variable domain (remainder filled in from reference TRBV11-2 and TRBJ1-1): EAGVAQSPRYKIIEKRQSVAFWCNPISGHATLYWYQQILGQGPKLLIQFQNNGVVDDSQLPKDRFSAERLKGVDSTLKIQPAKLEDSAVYLCASSSRQGRTEAFFGQGTRLTVV.

DNA for the CDR3: TGTGCCAGCTCCCGGAGCTCCTATAATTCACCCCTCCACTTT. Translation: CASSRSSYNSPLHF. The chain is built from TRBV2 and TRBJ1-6; D is unresolved. The CDR3 spans 14 residues. Per germline, CDR1 SNHLY and CDR2 FYNNEI. The V end lost 8 bases, the J end lost 0 bases, and 8 bases lay between the germline ends.

CDR3 sequence: CASSPPTSGGRDTQYF. As DNA, the CDR3 is TGTGCCAGCAGCCCTCCGACTAGCGGGGGGCGGGATACGCAGTATTTT. The chain uses TRBV6-2 or TRBV6-3 and TRBJ2-3; 13 nucleotides align to TRBD2. V was clipped by 6 bases and J by 6 bases; unmatched bases: 9. This CDR3 comprises 16 residues. CDR1 is MNHEY, CDR2 SVGEGT, per germline.

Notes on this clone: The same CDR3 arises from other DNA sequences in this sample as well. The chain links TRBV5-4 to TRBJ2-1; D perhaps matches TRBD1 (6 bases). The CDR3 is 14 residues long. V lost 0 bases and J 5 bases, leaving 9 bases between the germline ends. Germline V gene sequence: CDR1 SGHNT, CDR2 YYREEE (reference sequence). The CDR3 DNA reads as TGTGCCAGCAGCTTGGGAGCAGGGGACAATGAGCAGTTCTTC. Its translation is CASSLGAGDNEQFF.

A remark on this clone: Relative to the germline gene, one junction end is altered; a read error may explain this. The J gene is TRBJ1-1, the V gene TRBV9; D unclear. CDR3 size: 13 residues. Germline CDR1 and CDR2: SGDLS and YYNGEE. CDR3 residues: CASSVGSPTLRSF. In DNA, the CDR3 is TGTGCCAGCAGCGTAGGGTCCCCAACCTTACGGTCGTTT.

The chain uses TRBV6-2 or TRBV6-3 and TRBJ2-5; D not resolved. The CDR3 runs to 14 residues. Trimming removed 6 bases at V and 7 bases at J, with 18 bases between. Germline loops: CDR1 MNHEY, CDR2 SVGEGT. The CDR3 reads CASSSPELSRTQYF. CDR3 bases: TGTGCCAGCAGCAGCCCGGAGCTATCACGGACCCAGTACTTC.

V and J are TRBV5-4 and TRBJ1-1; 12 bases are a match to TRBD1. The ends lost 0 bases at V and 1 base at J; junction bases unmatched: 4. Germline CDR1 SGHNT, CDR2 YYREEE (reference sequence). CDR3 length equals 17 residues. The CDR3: CASSLAGQGAGNTEAFF. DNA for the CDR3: TGTGCCAGCAGCTTGGCGGGACAGGGGGCAGGGAACACTGAAGCTTTCTTT.

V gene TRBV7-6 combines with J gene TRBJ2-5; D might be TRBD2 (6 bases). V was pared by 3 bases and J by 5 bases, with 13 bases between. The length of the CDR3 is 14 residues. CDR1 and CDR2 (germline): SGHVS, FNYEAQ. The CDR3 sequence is CASSFTGVWETQYF. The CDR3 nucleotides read TGTGCCAGCAGCTTTACGGGGGTCTGGGAGACCCAGTACTTC.

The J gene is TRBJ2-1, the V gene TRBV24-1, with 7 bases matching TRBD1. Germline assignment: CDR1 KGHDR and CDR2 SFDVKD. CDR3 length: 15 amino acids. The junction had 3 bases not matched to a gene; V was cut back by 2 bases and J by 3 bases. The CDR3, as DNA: TGTGCCACCAGTGATTCCGGGACAGTCTACAATGAGCAGTTCTTC. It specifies CATSDSGTVYNEQFF.

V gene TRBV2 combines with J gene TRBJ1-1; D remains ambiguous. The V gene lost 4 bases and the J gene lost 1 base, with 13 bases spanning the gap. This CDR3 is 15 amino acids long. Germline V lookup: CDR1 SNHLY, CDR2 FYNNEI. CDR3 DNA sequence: TGTGCCAGCAGTGGAAGGAGGGTCGGGAACACTGAAGCTTTCTTT. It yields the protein CASSGRRVGNTEAFF.

The CDR3 DNA follows: TGTGCCAGCAGCTCGGAGCCTGCGGGGGCTGGAAACACCATATATTTT. Translation gives CASSSEPAGAGNTIYF. This chain connects TRBV9 to TRBJ1-3, with D tentatively TRBD1 (5 bases). Trimming shortened V by 4 bases and J by 2 bases, and 16 bases separated the two germline ends. Germline assignment: CDR1 SGDLS and CDR2 YYNGEE. The CDR3 sequence is 16 residues long.

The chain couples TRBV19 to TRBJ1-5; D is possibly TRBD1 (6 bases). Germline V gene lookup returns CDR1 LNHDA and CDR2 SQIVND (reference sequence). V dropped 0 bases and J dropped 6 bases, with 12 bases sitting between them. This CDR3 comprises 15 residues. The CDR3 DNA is TGTGCCAGTAGTATAGACAGGGGCTCGGCTCAGCCCCAGCATTTT. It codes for CASSIDRGSAQPQHF.

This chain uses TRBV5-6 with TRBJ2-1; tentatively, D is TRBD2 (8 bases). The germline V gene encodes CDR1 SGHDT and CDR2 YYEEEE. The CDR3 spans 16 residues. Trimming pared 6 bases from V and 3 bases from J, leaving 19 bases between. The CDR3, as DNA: TGTGCCAGCACCAAGGGGGCGGGGGGCAACTACAATGAGCAGTTCTTC. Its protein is CASTKGAGGNYNEQFF.

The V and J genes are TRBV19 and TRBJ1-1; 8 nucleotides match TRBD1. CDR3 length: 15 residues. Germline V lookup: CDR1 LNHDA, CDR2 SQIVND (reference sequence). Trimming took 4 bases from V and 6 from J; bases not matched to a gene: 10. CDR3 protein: CASSKYRGSHPEAFF. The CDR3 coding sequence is TGTGCCAGTAGTAAGTACAGGGGGTCCCATCCTGAAGCTTTCTTT. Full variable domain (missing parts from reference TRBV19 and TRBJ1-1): DGGITQSPKYLFRKEGQNVTLSCEQNLNHDAMYWYRQDPGQGLRLIYYSQIVNDFQKGDIAEGYSVSREKKESFPLTVTSAQKNPTAFYLCASSKYRGSHPEAFFGQGTRLTVV.

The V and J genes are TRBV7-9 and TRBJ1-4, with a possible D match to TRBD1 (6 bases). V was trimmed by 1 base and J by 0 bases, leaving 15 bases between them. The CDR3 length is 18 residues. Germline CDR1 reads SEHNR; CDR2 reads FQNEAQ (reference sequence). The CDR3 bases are TGTGCCAGCAGCTTAGGGGCAGGGGCAAGTGCAACTAATGAAAAACTGTTTTTT. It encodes CASSLGAGASATNEKLFF.

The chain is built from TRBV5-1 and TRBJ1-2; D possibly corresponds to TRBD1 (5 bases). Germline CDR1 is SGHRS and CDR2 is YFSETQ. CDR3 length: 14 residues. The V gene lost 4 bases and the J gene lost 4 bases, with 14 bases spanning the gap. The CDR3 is CASSASGAGYGYTF. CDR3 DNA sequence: TGCGCCAGCAGCGCCTCTGGGGCTGGCTATGGCTACACCTTC.

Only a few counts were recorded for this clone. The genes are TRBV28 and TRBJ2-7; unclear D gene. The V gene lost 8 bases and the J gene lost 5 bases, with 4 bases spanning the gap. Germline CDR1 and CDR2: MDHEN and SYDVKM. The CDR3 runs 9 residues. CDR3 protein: CASGHEQYF. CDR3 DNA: TGTGCCAGCGGCCACGAGCAGTACTTC.

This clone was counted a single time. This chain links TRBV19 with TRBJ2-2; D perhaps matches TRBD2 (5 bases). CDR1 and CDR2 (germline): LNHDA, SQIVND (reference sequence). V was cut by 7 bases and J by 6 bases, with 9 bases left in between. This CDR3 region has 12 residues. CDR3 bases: TGTGCCAGTACTGAGAGGGCCGGGGAGCTGTTTTTT. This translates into CASTERAGELFF.

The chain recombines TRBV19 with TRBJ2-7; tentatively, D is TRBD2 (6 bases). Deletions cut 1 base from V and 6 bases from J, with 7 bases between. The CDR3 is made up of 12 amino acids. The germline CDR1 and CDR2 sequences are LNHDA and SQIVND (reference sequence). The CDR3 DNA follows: TGTGCCAGTAGTATAGCCGGGAGCGAGCAGTACTTC. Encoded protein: CASSIAGSEQYF.

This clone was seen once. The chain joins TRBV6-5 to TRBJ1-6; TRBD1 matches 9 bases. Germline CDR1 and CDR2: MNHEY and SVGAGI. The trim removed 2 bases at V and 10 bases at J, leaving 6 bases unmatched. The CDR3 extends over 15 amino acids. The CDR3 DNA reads TGTGCCAGCAGTTACCGCTGGACAGGGGAGTCACCCCTCCACTTT. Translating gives CASSYRWTGESPLHF.

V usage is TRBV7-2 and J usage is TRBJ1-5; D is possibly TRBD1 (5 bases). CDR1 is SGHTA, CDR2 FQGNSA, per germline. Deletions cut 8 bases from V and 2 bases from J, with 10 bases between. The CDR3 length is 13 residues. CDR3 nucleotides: TGTGCCAGCGGGGGGGGAGGCAATCAGCCCCAGCATTTT. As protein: CASGGGGNQPQHF.

In DNA form, the CDR3 reads TGTGCCAGTAGTGTTCGATCAGGGGCCCCTAATGAGCAGTTCTTC. It translates to CASSVRSGAPNEQFF. The rearrangement links TRBV19 to TRBJ2-1; D may be TRBD1 (6 bases). The CDR3 covers 15 residues. Germline CDR1 and CDR2: LNHDA and SQIVND (reference sequence). V lost 5 bases and J lost 7, with 18 bases in between.